This TCR beta chain was captured by sequencing in a study of metastatic and nonmetastatic thyroid tumors. Study overall: Peripheral blood and tumor or nodule samples from malignant and benign thyroid patients were compared.

Thyroid surgery was preceded by no treatment in any patient. Trimming stripped 4 bases from V and 8 bases from J, with 8 bases between. The CDR3 extends over 11 amino acids. Germline V lookup: CDR1 SNHLY, CDR2 FYNNEI. Authors' processing steps: Building a distant-metastasis classifier for papillary thyroid cancer drew on CDR3 differences across clinicopathological groups. TCRdb re-called clones from the PCR reads using MiXCR. TCRdb's processing, not the authors', yielded these V and J calls. This sample has approximately 65,000 clones, with 4% to 4.5% found just once. The specimen sequenced was blood. This TCR derives from a female donor with papillary thyroid cancer or a benign thyroid nodule (not recorded which). Some clones in this sample may be carry-over from other donors' samples. V and J are TRBV2 and TRBJ1-2; D is unclear. The CDR3 DNA sequence: TGTGCCAGCAGTGGTAGACAAGGCTACACCTTC. This encodes CASSGRQGYTF.